The next 12 T cell receptor beta chains were all read from a single sample in a study of human T cells and chemical hapten exposure. TCRdb itself ran the RACE reads through MiXCR, one entry per CDR3 protein. The sample yields more than 80,000 distinct CDR3 sequences, roughly 7.1% seen once. Time point meaning: patch test 1, 2 weeks after DPC sensitization. This sample's treatment: therapeutic diphenylcyclopropenone sensitization with weekly scalp DPC. The sample was whole blood, taken in connection with sensitization to the hapten diphenylcyclopropenone (DPC). These receptors originate from a woman aged 25 to 39 with alopecia areata. Some clones in this sample may be carry-over from other donors' samples.

This rearrangement joins TRBV5-1 to TRBJ1-4, with 7 positions matching TRBD1. Germline loops: CDR1 SGHRS, CDR2 YFSETQ. The V segment lost 4 bases and the J segment 5 bases; nucleotides outside the gene matches: 5. The CDR3 covers 14 residues. The DNA for the CDR3 is TGCGCCAGCAGCCGGGACAGTGAAAATGAAAAACTGTTTTTT. Amino acid sequence: CASSRDSENEKLFF.

This clonotype occurred many times. The V call is TRBV3-1, the J call TRBJ2-1; 14 bases align to TRBD2. Germline CDR1 and CDR2: LGHDT and YNNKEL (reference sequence). V shed 1 base and J 9 bases; nucleotides not matched to a gene: 11. This CDR3 spans 18 amino acids. The CDR3 loop is CASSQALTSGGAWGEQFF. The CDR3 DNA reads as TGTGCCAGCAGCCAAGCCCTGACTAGCGGGGGGGCCTGGGGTGAGCAGTTCTTC.

The rearrangement uses TRBV10-3 and TRBJ1-1, with a weak D call TRBD1 (6 bases). This CDR3 region has 13 residues. Germline CDR1 is ENHRY and CDR2 is SYGVKD. V was cut by 4 bases and J by 6 bases, with 12 bases left in between. This CDR3 reads CAISVSGDSEAFF. The CDR3 DNA reads TGTGCCATCAGTGTATCAGGGGACTCTGAAGCTTTCTTT.

This clonotype was seen more than once but under ten times. The rearrangement joins TRBV5-1 to TRBJ2-5; D possibly uses TRBD1 or TRBD2 (5 bases each). This CDR3 is 15 amino acids long. CDR1 is SGHRS, CDR2 YFSETQ, per germline. V dropped 1 base and J dropped 5 bases, with 15 bases sitting between them. CDR3 amino acids: CASSLTDSGVETQYF. The CDR3 nucleotides are TGCGCCAGCAGCTTGACCGACAGCGGAGTCGAGACCCAGTACTTC.

This clonotype was recorded a few times. The chain recombines TRBV7-9 with TRBJ1-2; D unclear. The V gene's germline CDR1 is SEHNR and CDR2 FQNEAQ (reference sequence). The CDR3 has 15 amino acids. Trimming cost V 2 bases and J 3 bases, with 13 bases left between them. CDR3 in amino acids: CASSLPVHVDYGYTF. CDR3 DNA sequence: TGTGCCAGCAGCTTACCGGTACACGTTGACTATGGCTACACCTTC.

This clonotype was detected only a few times. This rearrangement joins TRBV7-2 to TRBJ2-1; a possible D gene is TRBD1 (5 bases). The V gene lost 5 bases and the J gene lost 4 bases, with 9 bases spanning the gap. Germline lookup yields CDR1 SGHTA and CDR2 FQGNSA. The CDR3 consists of 13 residues. The CDR3 DNA sequence: TGTGCCAGCAGCGAACGACAGTACAATGAGCAGTTCTTC. Translation gives CASSERQYNEQFF.

This clonotype was counted many times. The CDR3 DNA sequence: TGTGCCAGCAGAAAAGTTAACAGGGGAAACACTGAAGCTTTCTTT. Its translation is CASRKVNRGNTEAFF. This chain joins TRBV27 and TRBJ1-1; 7 bases are shared with TRBD1. CDR3 length equals 15 residues. CDR1 and CDR2 from the germline V gene are MNHEY and SMNVEV (reference sequence). Trimming cost V 6 bases and J 2 bases; bases outside gene matches: 9.

This clonotype was detected only a few times. The chain employs TRBV27 and TRBJ1-1; no definite D call. This CDR3 is built from 15 residues. The V and J ends lost 5 bases and 2 bases respectively, with 15 bases between them. CDR1 is MNHEY, CDR2 SMNVEV, per germline (reference sequence). CDR3 in amino acids: CASSPTYPYNTEAFF. CDR3 DNA: TGTGCCAGCAGTCCGACCTATCCATATAACACTGAAGCTTTCTTT.

Only one count was recorded for this clonotype. The chain has TRBV20-1 and TRBJ2-7, with TRBD2 as a possible D gene (5 bases). The V gene lost 0 bases and the J gene lost 5 bases, with 11 bases spanning the gap. This CDR3 spans 13 amino acids. Per the germline V gene, CDR1 is DFQATT and CDR2 is SNEGSKA (reference sequence). CDR3 sequence (DNA): TGCAGTGCTAGAGAGGGCAGGCGGGACGAGCAGTACTTC. This translates into CSAREGRRDEQYF.

This clonotype was detected ten times or more. This chain joins TRBV6-5 and TRBJ2-1; the match to TRBD2 covers 8 bases. Germline V gene sequence: CDR1 MNHEY, CDR2 SVGAGI. CDR3 length: 16 residues. V trimming: 3 bases; J trimming: 8 bases; junction bases outside the gene matches: 12. The CDR3 loop reads CASSYSRGGIFYEQFF. CDR3 DNA: TGTGCCAGCAGTTATTCCCGCGGGGGGATCTTCTATGAGCAGTTCTTC.

Comment on this clonotype: This may stem from a read error, because a much larger clone lies one nucleotide away. The chain is built from TRBV5-5 and TRBJ2-1, with D perhaps matching TRBD2 (5 bases). V was pared by 0 bases and J by 5 bases, with 15 bases between. The CDR3 has 16 residues. From germline, CDR1 is SGHKS and CDR2 YYEKEE (reference sequence). CDR3 DNA sequence: TGTGCCAGCAGCTTGGCCGGGGATATGACGCACAATGAGCAGTTCTTC. Amino acids: CASSLAGDMTHNEQFF. Variable domain in full (rest from reference TRBV5-5 and TRBJ2-1): DAGVTQSPTHLIKTRGQQVTLRCSPISGHKSVSWYQQVLGQGPQFIFQYYEKEERGRGNFPDRFSARQFPNYSSELNVNALLLGDSALYLCASSLAGDMTHNEQFFGPGTRLTVL.

The chain carries TRBV5-4 and TRBJ2-2; D not resolved. The CDR3 consists of 14 residues. Germline lookup yields CDR1 SGHNT and CDR2 YYREEE (reference sequence). The ends were cut back, 1 base at V and 8 bases at J, with 12 bases in the middle. CDR3 loop: CASSLPQRSGELFF. CDR3 in DNA: TGTGCCAGCAGCTTGCCACAGAGGTCTGGGGAGCTGTTTTTT.